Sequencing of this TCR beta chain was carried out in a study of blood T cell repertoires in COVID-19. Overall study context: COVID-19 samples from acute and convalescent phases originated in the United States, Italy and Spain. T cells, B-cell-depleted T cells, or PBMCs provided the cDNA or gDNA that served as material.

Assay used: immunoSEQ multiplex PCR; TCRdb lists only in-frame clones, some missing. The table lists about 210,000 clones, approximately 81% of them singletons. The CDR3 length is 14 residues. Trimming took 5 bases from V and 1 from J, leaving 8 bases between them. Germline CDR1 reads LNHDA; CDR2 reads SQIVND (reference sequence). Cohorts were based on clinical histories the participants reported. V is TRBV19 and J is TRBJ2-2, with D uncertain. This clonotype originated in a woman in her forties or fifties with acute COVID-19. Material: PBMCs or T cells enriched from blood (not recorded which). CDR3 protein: CASSGHLNTGELFF. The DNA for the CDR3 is TGTGCCAGTAGTGGGCACCTGAACACCGGGGAGCTGTTTTTT.